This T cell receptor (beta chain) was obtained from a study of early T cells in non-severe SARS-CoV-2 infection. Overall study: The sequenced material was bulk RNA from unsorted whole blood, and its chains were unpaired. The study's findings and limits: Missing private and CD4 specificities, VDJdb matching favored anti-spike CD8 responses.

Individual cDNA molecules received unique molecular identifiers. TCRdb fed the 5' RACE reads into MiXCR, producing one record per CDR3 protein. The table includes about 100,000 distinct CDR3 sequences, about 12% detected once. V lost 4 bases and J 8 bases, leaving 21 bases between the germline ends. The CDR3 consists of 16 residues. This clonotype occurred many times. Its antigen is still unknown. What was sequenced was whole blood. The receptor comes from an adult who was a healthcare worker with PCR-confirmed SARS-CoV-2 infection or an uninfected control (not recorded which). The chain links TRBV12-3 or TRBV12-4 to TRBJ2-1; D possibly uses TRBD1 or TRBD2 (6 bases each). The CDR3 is CASSWQAPGAIYEQFF. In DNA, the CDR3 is TGTGCCAGCAGTTGGCAGGCCCCGGGGGCTATCTATGAGCAGTTCTTC.